This T cell receptor (beta chain) was identified during a study of response to subunit inactivated influenza vaccine. TCRdb recomputed calls from the RT-PCR reads with MiXCR, one row per CDR3 protein. The repertoire consists of 650,000 to 700,000 distinct CDR3 sequences, with about a sixth occurring once and the leading ten covering around 10%. With respect to this clonotype: No antigen is known for it.

Findings of the study overall: The study's authors posited that every seasonal influenza vaccination enlists few new T cells.

The receptor was isolated from a man aged 45-65 years who received an inactivated influenza vaccine. The source was PBMCs from blood, collected roughly 13 days after vaccination.

The DNA for the CDR3 is TGTGCCATCAGTGATGGACAGGGGGGACTAGCGGGGACCTACGAGCAGTACTTC. It translates to CAISDGQGGLAGTYEQYF. The genes are TRBV10-3 and TRBJ2-7, with 13 bases identical to TRBD2. This CDR3 has 18 amino acids. J gave up 2 bases and V 3 bases, and 10 bases lay outside the gene matches. Germline values: CDR1 ENHRY, CDR2 SYGVKD.